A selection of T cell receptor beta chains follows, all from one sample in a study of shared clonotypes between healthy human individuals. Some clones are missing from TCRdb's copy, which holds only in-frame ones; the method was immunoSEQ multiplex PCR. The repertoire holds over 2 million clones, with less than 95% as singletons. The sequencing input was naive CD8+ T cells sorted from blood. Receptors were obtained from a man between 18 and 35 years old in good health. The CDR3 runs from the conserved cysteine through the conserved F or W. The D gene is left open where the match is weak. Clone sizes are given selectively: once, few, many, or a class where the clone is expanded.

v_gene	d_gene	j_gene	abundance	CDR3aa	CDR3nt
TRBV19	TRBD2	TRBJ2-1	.	CASSIEGLAGFTEQFF	TGTGCCAGTAGTATCGAGGGACTAGCGGGATTCACCGAGCAGTTCTTC
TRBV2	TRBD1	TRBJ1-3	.	CASRPTGDGNTIYF	TGTGCCAGCAGACCCACAGGGGATGGAAACACCATATATTTT
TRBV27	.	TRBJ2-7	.	CASSWAVSYEQYF	TGTGCCAGCAGTTGGGCTGTAAGCTACGAGCAGTACTTC
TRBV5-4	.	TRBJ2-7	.	CASSSTGEQYF	TGTGCCAGCAGCTCGACAGGCGAGCAGTACTTC
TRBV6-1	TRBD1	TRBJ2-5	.	CASSVRTGGEMKTQYF	TGTGCCAGCAGTGTAAGGACAGGGGGCGAGATGAAGACCCAGTACTTC
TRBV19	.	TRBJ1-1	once	CASSGGALAAFF	TGTGCCAGTAGTGGAGGGGCCCTTGCAGCTTTCTTT
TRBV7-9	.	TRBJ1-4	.	CASGNEKLFF	TGTGCCAGCGGAAACGAAAAACTGTTTTTT
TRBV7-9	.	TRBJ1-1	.	CASTLWGGGDTEAFF	TGTGCCAGCACCCTTTGGGGGGGCGGTGACACTGAAGCTTTCTTT
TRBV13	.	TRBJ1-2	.	CASSLGVTAYGYTF	TGTGCCAGCAGCTTAGGCGTCACGGCCTATGGCTACACCTTC
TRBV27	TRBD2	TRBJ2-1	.	CASSGGTSGPISYNEQFF	TGTGCCAGCAGCGGCGGGACTAGCGGGCCCATTTCCTACAATGAGCAGTTCTTC
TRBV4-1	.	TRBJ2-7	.	CASSQVLLDYEQYF	TGCGCCAGCAGCCAAGTCCTACTCGATTACGAGCAGTACTTC
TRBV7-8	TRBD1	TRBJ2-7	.	CASSSGTGEQYF	TGTGCCAGCAGCTCCGGGACAGGCGAGCAGTACTTC
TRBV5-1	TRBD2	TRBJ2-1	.	CASSQAGGPYNEQFF	TGCGCCAGCAGCCAAGCGGGAGGGCCCTACAATGAGCAGTTCTTC
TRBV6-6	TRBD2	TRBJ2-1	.	CASSFLAGTYNEQFF	TGTGCCAGCAGTTTTCTAGCGGGGACCTACAATGAGCAGTTCTTC
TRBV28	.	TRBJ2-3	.	CASSYRPDTQYF	TGTGCCAGCAGCTATCGCCCAGATACGCAGTATTTT
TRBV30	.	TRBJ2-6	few	CACPLSSGANVLTF	TGTGCCTGTCCTTTGTCCTCTGGGGCCAACGTCCTGACTTTC
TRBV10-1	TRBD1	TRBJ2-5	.	CASSGPGQGQETQYF	TGCGCCAGCAGCGGTCCAGGACAGGGACAAGAGACCCAGTACTTC
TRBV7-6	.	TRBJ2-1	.	CASSLAGTTSEQFF	TGTGCCAGCAGCTTAGCGGGGACCACCAGTGAGCAGTTCTTC
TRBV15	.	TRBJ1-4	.	CATSRDSRLDEKLFF	TGTGCCACCAGCAGAGACAGCCGCCTTGATGAAAAACTGTTTTTT
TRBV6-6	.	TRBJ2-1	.	CASSYGDNEQFF	TGTGCCAGCAGTTACGGGGACAATGAGCAGTTCTTC
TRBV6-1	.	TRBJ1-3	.	CASSEETGNTIYF	TGTGCCAGCAGTGAAGAGACTGGAAACACCATATATTTT
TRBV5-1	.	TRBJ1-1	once	CASSLVQGLNTEAFF	TGCGCCAGCAGCTTGGTTCAGGGGCTGAACACTGAAGCTTTCTTT
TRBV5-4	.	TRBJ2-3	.	CASSLSGDSTDTQYF	TGTGCCAGCAGCTTGTCCGGGGACTCCACAGATACGCAGTATTTT
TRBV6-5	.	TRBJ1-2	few	CASSYSGGYGYTF	TGTGCCAGCAGTTACTCAGGGGGCTATGGCTACACCTTC
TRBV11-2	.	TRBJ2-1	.	CASSLTAEGANEQFF	TGTGCCAGCAGCTTAACAGCGGAGGGGGCCAATGAGCAGTTCTTC
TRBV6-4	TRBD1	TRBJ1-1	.	CASSDQGQESTEAFF	TGTGCCAGCAGTGACCAGGGACAGGAGAGCACTGAAGCTTTCTTT
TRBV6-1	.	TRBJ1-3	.	CASSEGGVGNTIYF	TGTGCCAGCAGTGAAGGGGGGGTTGGAAACACCATATATTTT
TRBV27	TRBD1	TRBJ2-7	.	CASSPVDRVDYEQYF	TGTGCCAGCAGTCCCGTAGACAGGGTAGACTACGAGCAGTACTTC
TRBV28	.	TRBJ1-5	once	CASSGDGGRPQHF	TGTGCCAGCAGTGGGGACGGGGGTCGGCCCCAGCATTTT
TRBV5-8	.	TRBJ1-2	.	CASSEPDIQAYYGYTF	TGTGCCAGCAGCGAGCCGGATATACAGGCTTACTATGGCTACACCTTC
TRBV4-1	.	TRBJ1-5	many	CASSLPDTNQPQHF	TGCGCCAGCAGCCTTCCGGACACAAACCAGCCCCAGCATTTT
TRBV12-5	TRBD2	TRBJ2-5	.	CASGASGGSPAETQYF	TGTGCTAGTGGAGCTAGCGGGGGCAGCCCCGCCGAGACCCAGTACTTC
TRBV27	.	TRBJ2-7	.	CASSLVEGLLYEQYF	TGTGCCAGCAGTTTAGTCGAGGGCCTTCTCTACGAGCAGTACTTC
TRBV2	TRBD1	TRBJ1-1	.	CASSTLGTGWNEAFF	TGTGCCAGCAGTACCCTTGGGACAGGGTGGAATGAAGCTTTCTTT
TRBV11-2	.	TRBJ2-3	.	CASSLVGGDTQYF	TGTGCCAGCAGCCTCGTGGGGGGAGATACGCAGTATTTT
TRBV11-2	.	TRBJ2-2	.	CASGSNTGELFF	TGTGCCAGCGGGTCCAACACCGGGGAGCTGTTTTTT
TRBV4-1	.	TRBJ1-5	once	CASSQEVHGDPQPQHF	TGCGCCAGCAGCCAAGAGGTCCACGGGGACCCTCAGCCCCAGCATTTT
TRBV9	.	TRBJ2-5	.	CASSVGGGYQETQYF	TGTGCCAGCAGCGTAGGTGGGGGGTACCAAGAGACCCAGTACTTC
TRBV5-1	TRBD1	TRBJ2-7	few	CASSQDRSSYEQYF	TGCGCCAGCAGCCAGGACAGGAGCTCCTACGAGCAGTACTTC
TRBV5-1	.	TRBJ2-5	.	CASSFEETQYF	TGCGCCAGCAGCTTTGAAGAGACCCAGTACTTC
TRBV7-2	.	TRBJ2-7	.	CASSPGSWGYEQYF	TGTGCCAGCAGCCCCGGGAGTTGGGGCTACGAGCAGTACTTC
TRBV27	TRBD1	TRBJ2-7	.	CASSLSAGGSLEQYF	TGTGCCAGCAGTTTATCGGCAGGGGGTTCTCTCGAGCAGTACTTC
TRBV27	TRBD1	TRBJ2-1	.	CASSLLGGQGIANEQFF	TGTGCCAGCAGTTTATTAGGCGGACAGGGGATAGCCAATGAGCAGTTCTTC
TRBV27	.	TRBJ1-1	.	CASSLSTGTVWTEAFF	TGTGCCAGCAGTTTATCGACAGGCACCGTATGGACTGAAGCTTTCTTT
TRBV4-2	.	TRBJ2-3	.	CASSQTSTDTQYF	TGTGCCAGCAGCCAGACTAGCACAGATACGCAGTATTTT
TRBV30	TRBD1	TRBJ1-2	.	CAWSVKGAKGYTF	TGTGCCTGGAGTGTAAAGGGGGCCAAGGGCTACACCTTC
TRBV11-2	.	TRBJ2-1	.	CASSLGVGIDEQFF	TGTGCCAGCAGCTTAGGGGTCGGGATCGATGAGCAGTTCTTC
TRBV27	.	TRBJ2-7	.	CASRPAGTGHYEQYF	TGTGCCAGCAGACCAGCTGGGACTGGGCACTACGAGCAGTACTTC
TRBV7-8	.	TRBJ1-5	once	CASSFGGNQPQHF	TGTGCCAGCAGCTTCGGGGGGAATCAGCCCCAGCATTTT
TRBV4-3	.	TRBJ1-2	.	CASSQTGYGYTF	TGCGCCAGCAGCCAAACAGGCTATGGCTACACCTTC
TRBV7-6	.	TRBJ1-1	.	CASSATGTEAFF	TGTGCCAGCAGCGCGACCGGCACTGAAGCTTTCTTT
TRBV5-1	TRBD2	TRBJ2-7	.	CASSLNLAGLYEQYF	TGCGCCAGCAGCTTGAATCTAGCGGGTCTGTACGAGCAGTACTTC
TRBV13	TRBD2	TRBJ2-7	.	CASSSEPGLAREQYF	TGTGCCAGCAGCTCCGAGCCGGGACTAGCGAGGGAGCAGTACTTC